This passage covers 8 T cell receptor beta chains from one sample sequenced in a study of blood T cell repertoires in COVID-19. The method was immunoSEQ multiplex PCR; TCRdb's version includes in-frame clones alone and lacks a portion of them. The sample carries roughly 250,000 clones, approximately 81% recorded once. What was sequenced was peripheral blood. Every receptor here comes from a man aged 35 to 55 with acute or convalescent COVID-19.

V gene TRBV4-2 combines with J gene TRBJ2-1, with a tentative D call TRBD2 (7 bases). Trimming shortened V by 0 bases and J by 9 bases, and 15 bases separated the two germline ends. The germline V gene encodes CDR1 LGHNA and CDR2 YNFKEQ. The CDR3 runs 15 residues. This chain's CDR3 is CASSQDGGGPSEQFF. The CDR3 bases are TGTGCCAGCAGCCAAGATGGGGGGGGGCCCAGTGAGCAGTTCTTC.

This sequence joins TRBV7-6 and TRBJ2-3, with 9 bases aligning to TRBD2. V shed 5 bases and J 5 bases; nucleotides not matched to a gene: 17. This CDR3 has 18 amino acids. Germline loops: CDR1 SGHVS, CDR2 FNYEAQ. The CDR3: CASSHRVVVAGVVDTQYF. In nucleotides, the CDR3 is TGTGCCAGCAGCCACCGTGTTGTGGTAGCGGGGGTGGTAGATACGCAGTATTTT.

The chain couples TRBV29-1 to TRBJ2-3, with 9 nucleotides matching TRBD2. The CDR3 consists of 14 residues. Germline CDR1 and CDR2: SQVTM and ANQGSEA. V lost 5 bases and J lost 3; bases outside the gene matches: 6. CDR3 nucleotide sequence: TGCAGCGTTTACCTAGCGGGGCAGACAGATACGCAGTATTTT. Its protein is CSVYLAGQTDTQYF.

J is TRBJ2-7 and V is TRBV19; TRBD1 agrees at 9 bases. The V gene end was trimmed by 4 bases and the J gene end by 1 base; junction bases not matched to a gene: 2. In germline, CDR1 is LNHDA, CDR2 SQIVND (reference sequence). This CDR3 is 14 amino acids long. The CDR3 sequence is CASSTGQGSYEQYF. CDR3 sequence (DNA): TGTGCCAGTAGTACTGGACAGGGGTCCTACGAGCAGTACTTC.

V and J are TRBV7-9 and TRBJ2-1; the match to TRBD1 covers 7 bases. Germline CDR1 and CDR2: SEHNR and FQNEAQ (reference sequence). The V and J ends lost 2 bases and 3 bases, in that order; junction bases with no gene match: 4. This CDR3 contains 15 residues. The CDR3 protein is CASSLTGVNYNEQFF. CDR3 in DNA: TGTGCCAGCAGCTTAACAGGGGTTAACTACAATGAGCAGTTCTTC.

A single count supports this clone. The gene calls are TRBV6-2 or TRBV6-3 and TRBJ1-1, with D unresolved. CDR3 length: 13 residues. Germline CDR1 reads MNHEY; CDR2 reads SVGEGT. V was pared by 4 bases and J by 1 base, with 7 bases between. The CDR3 loop reads CASSFYRNTEAFF. The CDR3 bases are TGTGCCAGCAGTTTTTACAGGAACACTGAAGCTTTCTTT.

A note on this clone: The same CDR3 is also encoded by other DNA sequences in this sample. This chain joins TRBV5-1 and TRBJ1-3, with D possibly matching TRBD1 (5 bases). With 0 bases removed from V and 0 bases from J, the gap between germline ends came to 7 bases. Germline-derived CDR1 and CDR2 are SGHRS and YFSETQ. CDR3 size: 15 residues. CDR3 protein: CASSLGGPSGNTIYF. CDR3 DNA sequence: TGCGCCAGCAGCTTGGGGGGCCCCTCTGGAAACACCATATATTTT.

J is TRBJ2-1 and V is TRBV7-3; D is unresolved. There are 13 residues in the CDR3. V gave up 2 bases and J gave up 9 bases, with 11 bases separating them. Germline values: CDR1 SGHTA, CDR2 FQGTGA. Written as DNA, the CDR3 is TGTGCCAGCAGCTTACGGCAGGATGGTGAGCAGTTCTTC. Translated: CASSLRQDGEQFF.